The 14 T cell receptor beta chains reported below all come from one sample, sequenced in a study of control samples from healthy donors and cancer patients. Sequencing was performed with immunoSEQ multiplex PCR; in TCRdb, only in-frame clones are kept and a portion is missing. The data hold about 80,000 clones, with approximately 80% observed a single time. Sequenced material: PBMCs. All receptors derive from a man in his sixties with head and neck cancer.

The genes are TRBV15 and TRBJ2-3, with D unresolved. The V end was cut by 3 bases, the J end by 1 base, with 20 bases between. The germline CDR1 and CDR2 sequences are LNHNV and YYDKDF (reference sequence). The CDR3 consists of 18 residues. Written as DNA, the CDR3 is TGTGCCACCAGCAGGCCGGCCTCCACGGCTTTAGGCACAGATACGCAGTATTTT. Encoded protein: CATSRPASTALGTDTQYF.

This clone has a single count. The rearrangement uses TRBV11-2 and TRBJ2-3; 13 nucleotides match TRBD2. The germline gives CDR1 SGHAT, CDR2 FQNNGV. V dropped 5 bases and J dropped 5; count of bases not matched to a gene: 7. This CDR3 comprises 16 residues. CDR3 protein: CASSPRLAGGGDTQYF. As DNA, the CDR3 is TGTGCCAGCAGCCCCCGACTAGCGGGAGGCGGAGATACGCAGTATTTT.

A note on this clone: One end of the junction does not line up with germline, which may come from a read error. The rearrangement uses TRBV7-9 and TRBJ2-1, with D possibly TRBD2 on 5 matching bases. In germline, CDR1 is SEHNR, CDR2 FQNEAQ (reference sequence). The CDR3 is 14 amino acids. In nucleotides, the CDR3 is TGTGCCGGCAGCTTATCCAGCGGTTACAATGAGCAGTTCTTC. It encodes CAGSLSSGYNEQFF.

The chain recombines TRBV19 with TRBJ2-1; 7 positions match TRBD2. This CDR3 is built from 15 residues. The ends lost 3 bases at V and 7 bases at J; junction bases unmatched: 9. Germline-derived CDR1 and CDR2 are LNHDA and SQIVND (reference sequence). DNA for the CDR3: TGTGCCAGTAGTATCCGGACTAGTAATAGTAATGAGCAGTTCTTC. It encodes CASSIRTSNSNEQFF.

This chain joins TRBV11-2 and TRBJ2-7, with D hard to call. In germline, CDR1 is SGHAT, CDR2 FQNNGV. With 0 bases removed from V and 2 bases from J, the gap between germline ends came to 5 bases. The CDR3 is 13 residues long. In nucleotides, the CDR3 is TGTGCCAGCAGCTTAGAGCCCGCCTACGAGCAGTACTTC. Its translation: CASSLEPAYEQYF.

This clone was observed a single time. V is TRBV11-3 and J is TRBJ2-1; 10 bases are a match to TRBD2. The CDR3 loop spans 18 amino acids. V lost 0 bases and J lost 0; bases outside the gene matches: 5. Germline assignment: CDR1 SGHNT and CDR2 YENEEA. CDR3 bases: TGTGCCAGCAGCTTAGAGGTGGGACTAGCGTCCTCCTACAATGAGCAGTTCTTC. This encodes CASSLEVGLASSYNEQFF. The variable domain in full, with the rest retrieved from reference TRBV11-3 and TRBJ2-1, is EAGVVQSPRYKIIEKKQPVAFWCNPISGHNTLYWYLQNLGQGPELLIRYENEEAVDDSQLPKDRFSAERLKGVDSTLKIQPAELGDSAVYLCASSLEVGLASSYNEQFFGPGTRLTVL.

The chain recombines TRBV7-8 with TRBJ2-2; D is unclear. This CDR3 has 16 amino acids. Germline V gives CDR1 SGHVS, CDR2 FQNEAQ. Trimming took off 5 bases at V and 0 bases at J, with 13 bases between the two ends. This CDR3 is CASSINGQTNTGELFF. The CDR3 nucleotides read TGTGCCAGCAGCATCAACGGGCAGACGAACACCGGGGAGCTGTTTTTT.

The V gene is TRBV7-9, the J gene TRBJ2-3, with no clear D. Trimming removed 1 base from V and 7 bases from J, with 9 bases in between. This CDR3 is 13 amino acids long. Germline values: CDR1 SEHNR, CDR2 FQNEAQ (reference sequence). The CDR3 DNA is TGTGCCAGCAGCTTAGACCCTACATATACGCAGTATTTT. Its translation: CASSLDPTYTQYF.

The gene calls are TRBV29-1 and TRBJ2-7; D unclear. The CDR3 is made up of 11 amino acids. V was cut by 4 bases and J by 3 bases, with 7 bases left in between. The germline V gene encodes CDR1 SQVTM and CDR2 ANQGSEA. CDR3 residues: CSVGAYYEQYF. The CDR3 nucleotides are TGCAGCGTTGGGGCCTACTACGAGCAGTACTTC.

The chain combines TRBV2 with TRBJ2-3; D is uncertain. This CDR3 is 13 amino acids long. Trimming stripped 2 bases from V and 4 bases from J, with 7 bases between. In germline, CDR1 is SNHLY, CDR2 FYNNEI. CDR3 protein: CASSEYAADTQYF. DNA for the CDR3: TGTGCCAGCAGTGAATACGCGGCAGATACGCAGTATTTT.

V and J are TRBV18 and TRBJ2-3; 11 bases match TRBD2. From germline, CDR1 is KGHSH and CDR2 LQKENI. Losses at the gene ends were 6 bases for V and 0 bases for J; bases not matched to a gene: 2. The CDR3 totals 15 residues. The DNA for the CDR3 is TGTGCCAGCTCTGGGACTAGCGGTAGCACAGATACGCAGTATTTT. Residues: CASSGTSGSTDTQYF.

The chain carries TRBV28 and TRBJ1-4; no definite D call. Trimming removed 5 bases from V and 4 bases from J, with 8 bases in between. The CDR3 contains 13 residues. The V gene's germline CDR1 is MDHEN and CDR2 SYDVKM. CDR3 sequence: CASSDPNNEKLFF. The DNA of the CDR3 is TGTGCCAGCAGTGACCCAAATAATGAAAAACTGTTTTTT.

The count of this clone is one. The V and J genes are TRBV30 and TRBJ1-2; D is uncertain. CDR3 length: 9 amino acids. CDR1 is GTSNPN, CDR2 SVGIG, per germline (reference sequence). CDR3 DNA: TGTGCAACAGAAGATGGCTACACCTTC. Its translation is CATEDGYTF.

This sequence joins TRBV6-5 and TRBJ2-3; perhaps TRBD2 as D (6 bases). Trimming cost V 8 bases and J 2 bases, with 14 bases left between them. Germline-derived CDR1 and CDR2 are MNHEY and SVGAGI. The length of the CDR3 is 14 residues. The CDR3 coding sequence is TGTGCCAGCGACCCGGGAGCTGACACAGATACGCAGTATTTT. This codes for CASDPGADTDTQYF.